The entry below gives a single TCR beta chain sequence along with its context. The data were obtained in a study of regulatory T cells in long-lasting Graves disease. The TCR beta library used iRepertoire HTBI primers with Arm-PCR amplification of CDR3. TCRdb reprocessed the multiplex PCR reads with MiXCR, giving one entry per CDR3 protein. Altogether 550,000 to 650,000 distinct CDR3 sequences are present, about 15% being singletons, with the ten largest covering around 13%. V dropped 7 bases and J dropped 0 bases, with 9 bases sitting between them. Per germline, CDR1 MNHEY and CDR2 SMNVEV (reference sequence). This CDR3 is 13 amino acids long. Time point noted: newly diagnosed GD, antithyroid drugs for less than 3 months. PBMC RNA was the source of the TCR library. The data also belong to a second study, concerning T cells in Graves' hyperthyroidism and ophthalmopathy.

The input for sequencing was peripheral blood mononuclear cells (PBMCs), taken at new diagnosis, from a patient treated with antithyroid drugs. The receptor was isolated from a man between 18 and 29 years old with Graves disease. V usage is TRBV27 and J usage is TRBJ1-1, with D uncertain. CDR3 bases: TGTGCCAGCAAGATCACCATGAACACTGAAGCTTTCTTT. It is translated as CASKITMNTEAFF.